A selection of T cell receptor beta chains follows, all from one sample in a study of ipilimumab plus nivolumab after autologous stem cell transplantation. Only in-frame clones appear in the TCRdb table, and some are missing; sequencing was by immunoSEQ multiplex PCR. The sample yields about 21,000 clones, over 70% seen once. The material sequenced was PBMCs, taken in a trial of ipilimumab plus nivolumab as post-transplant consolidation. The source is a male donor with diffuse large B-cell lymphoma. Both conserved end residues are part of each CDR3. Fields, in order: D gene, clone size, J gene, V gene, CDR3 DNA, CDR3 protein. A D gene is named only where the DNA matches it firmly. Size is omitted from some rows. Given values are once, few, many or a class for expanded clones.

D gene: NA; clone size: few; J gene: TRBJ2-6; V gene: TRBV18; CDR3 DNA: TGTGCCAGCTCACCGGAAGGGTCTGGGGCCAACGTCCTGACTTTC; CDR3 protein: CASSPEGSGANVLTF
D gene: NA; clone size: NA; J gene: TRBJ2-1; V gene: TRBV4-2; CDR3 DNA: TGTGCCAGCAGCCAAGTAGTAGCGGAGATTGTCTTC; CDR3 protein: CASSQVVAEIVF
D gene: NA; clone size: large; J gene: TRBJ1-2; V gene: TRBV19; CDR3 DNA: TGTGCCAGTACCCCCTTCGGAGCTGGTCATGGCTACACCTTC; CDR3 protein: CASTPFGAGHGYTF
D gene: TRBD2; clone size: NA; J gene: TRBJ2-1; V gene: TRBV25-1; CDR3 DNA: TGTGCCAGCAGTCCGGGACTAGCGGGGTCCACCTACAATGAGCAGTTCTTC; CDR3 protein: CASSPGLAGSTYNEQFF
D gene: NA; clone size: NA; J gene: TRBJ1-2; V gene: TRBV4-3; CDR3 DNA: TGCGCCAGCAGCCAGAGTAACTATGGCTACACCTTC; CDR3 protein: CASSQSNYGYTF
D gene: NA; clone size: NA; J gene: TRBJ2-5; V gene: TRBV18; CDR3 DNA: TGTGCCAGCGCGACTAGTGCAGAGACCCAGTACTTC; CDR3 protein: CASATSAETQYF
D gene: NA; clone size: medium-sized; J gene: TRBJ1-2; V gene: TRBV27; CDR3 DNA: TGTGCCAGCAGCCCCTTACAGGGTCCGTATGGCTACACCTTC; CDR3 protein: CASSPLQGPYGYTF
D gene: TRBD1; clone size: NA; J gene: TRBJ1-1; V gene: TRBV15; CDR3 DNA: TGTGCCACCAGCAGAGATGGGGCAGGGGGAACTATACCTGAAGCTTTCTTT; CDR3 protein: CATSRDGAGGTIPEAFF
D gene: NA; clone size: NA; J gene: TRBJ1-2; V gene: TRBV5-1; CDR3 DNA: TGCGCCAGCAGCTTGGGCACCTATGGCTACACCTTC; CDR3 protein: CASSLGTYGYTF
D gene: NA; clone size: NA; J gene: TRBJ2-5; V gene: TRBV30; CDR3 DNA: TGTGCCTGGAGTGGGAGGGTCGGGGAGACCCAGTACTTC; CDR3 protein: CAWSGRVGETQYF
D gene: NA; clone size: many; J gene: TRBJ2-7; V gene: TRBV4-1; CDR3 DNA: TGCGCCAGCAGCCAAGATAACCAGGGTAGCGACGAGCAGTACTTC; CDR3 protein: CASSQDNQGSDEQYF
D gene: NA; clone size: NA; J gene: TRBJ2-3; V gene: TRBV18; CDR3 DNA: TGTGCCAGCTTACCACGGGAAGGGACAGATACGCAGTATTTT; CDR3 protein: CASLPREGTDTQYF
D gene: TRBD1; clone size: NA; J gene: TRBJ1-5; V gene: TRBV19; CDR3 DNA: TGTGCCAGTAGCGCCGGGACAGCTTATAGCAATCAGCCCCAGCATTTT; CDR3 protein: CASSAGTAYSNQPQHF
D gene: NA; clone size: NA; J gene: TRBJ1-1; V gene: TRBV14; CDR3 DNA: TGTGCCAGCAGTGGGGGGCCGGCGCGGAACACTGAAGCTTTCTTT; CDR3 protein: CASSGGPARNTEAFF
D gene: TRBD1; clone size: NA; J gene: TRBJ2-7; V gene: TRBV14; CDR3 DNA: TGTGCCAGCAGCCGAACAGGGGTGGGCGAGCAGTACTTC; CDR3 protein: CASSRTGVGEQYF
D gene: NA; clone size: once; J gene: TRBJ1-2; V gene: TRBV7-2; CDR3 DNA: TGTGCCAGCAGCCAAAGGGGGGGGCGCCTCCTCGACTATGGCTACACCTTC; CDR3 protein: CASSQRGGRLLDYGYTF
D gene: NA; clone size: few; J gene: TRBJ1-5; V gene: TRBV11-2; CDR3 DNA: TGTGCCAGCAGCTTAGATCCCATCAGGGACAGCAATCAGCCCCAGCATTTT; CDR3 protein: CASSLDPIRDSNQPQHF
D gene: NA; clone size: NA; J gene: TRBJ1-5; V gene: TRBV7-6; CDR3 DNA: TGTGCCAGCAGCTTAGGCAGGGATGGTCAGCCCCAGCATTTT; CDR3 protein: CASSLGRDGQPQHF
D gene: NA; clone size: NA; J gene: TRBJ1-4; V gene: TRBV5-1; CDR3 DNA: TGCGCCAGCAGCTTGTATGGCCGGGATGAAAAACTGTTTTTT; CDR3 protein: CASSLYGRDEKLFF
D gene: TRBD2; clone size: NA; J gene: TRBJ2-5; V gene: TRBV5-1; CDR3 DNA: TGCGCCAGCAGCTTGGGTGGTAGCGGGGGGGCCGAGACCCAGTACTTC; CDR3 protein: CASSLGGSGGAETQYF
D gene: NA; clone size: once; J gene: TRBJ2-7; V gene: TRBV5-1; CDR3 DNA: TGCGCCACCCAGGGATTCCAACGGGAGCAGTACTTC; CDR3 protein: CATQGFQREQYF
D gene: NA; clone size: few; J gene: TRBJ1-1; V gene: TRBV30; CDR3 DNA: TGTGCCTGGAGTGTGTTAGGGAAGGGGACTGAAGCTTTCTTT; CDR3 protein: CAWSVLGKGTEAFF
D gene: TRBD1; clone size: NA; J gene: TRBJ1-2; V gene: TRBV28; CDR3 DNA: TGTGCCAGCAGCCCAGCCCAGGGGGGTCGGTATGGCTACACCTTC; CDR3 protein: CASSPAQGGRYGYTF
D gene: NA; clone size: NA; J gene: TRBJ1-1; V gene: TRBV28; CDR3 DNA: TGTGCCAGCAGTTTAATCGGTTCAGGGGTGGCTTTCTTT; CDR3 protein: CASSLIGSGVAFF
D gene: NA; clone size: NA; J gene: TRBJ2-7; V gene: TRBV4-2; CDR3 DNA: TGTGCCAGCAGCCAAGAGAAGGGGACCTCCTACGAGCAGTACTTC; CDR3 protein: CASSQEKGTSYEQYF
D gene: NA; clone size: NA; J gene: TRBJ2-3; V gene: TRBV7-9; CDR3 DNA: TGTGCCAGCAGCTCAGTAGCGTTTAGAGCAGATACGCAGTATTTT; CDR3 protein: CASSSVAFRADTQYF
D gene: NA; clone size: NA; J gene: TRBJ2-1; V gene: TRBV2; CDR3 DNA: TGTGCCGCCCGGGACTCATACAATGAGCAGTTCTTC; CDR3 protein: CAARDSYNEQFF
D gene: NA; clone size: NA; J gene: TRBJ1-2; V gene: TRBV5-1; CDR3 DNA: TGCGCCAGCAGCACGGACCTTGGGGGCTACACCTTC; CDR3 protein: CASSTDLGGYTF
D gene: NA; clone size: NA; J gene: TRBJ1-1; V gene: TRBV7-2; CDR3 DNA: TGTGCCAGCAGCCCCCCAGGGTTCCCTGAAGCTTTCTTT; CDR3 protein: CASSPPGFPEAFF
D gene: TRBD1; clone size: NA; J gene: TRBJ1-1; V gene: TRBV19; CDR3 DNA: TGTGCCAGTAGGGACGACAGGGCCACTGAAGCTTTCTTT; CDR3 protein: CASRDDRATEAFF
D gene: NA; clone size: NA; J gene: TRBJ2-6; V gene: TRBV12-1; CDR3 DNA: TGTGCCAGCAGCCTAGGACAAAGTCGGGCCAACGTCCTGACTTTC; CDR3 protein: CASSLGQSRANVLTF
D gene: NA; clone size: NA; J gene: TRBJ1-6; V gene: TRBV5-1; CDR3 DNA: TGCGCCAGCAGGTGGGACGGCGCATCATCACCCCTCCACTTT; CDR3 protein: CASRWDGASSPLHF
D gene: TRBD1; clone size: NA; J gene: TRBJ2-3; V gene: TRBV7-9; CDR3 DNA: TGTGCCAGCAGGACCACAGGGGTGATTACGCAGTATTTT; CDR3 protein: CASRTTGVITQYF
D gene: NA; clone size: once; J gene: TRBJ2-7; V gene: TRBV21-1; CDR3 DNA: TGTGCCAGCAGCCGTGACTGTACCTACGAGCAGTACTTC; CDR3 protein: CASSRDCTYEQYF
D gene: TRBD1; clone size: NA; J gene: TRBJ2-1; V gene: TRBV9; CDR3 DNA: TGTGCCAGCAGCACGGGACAGGGTTACAATGAGCAGTTCTTC; CDR3 protein: CASSTGQGYNEQFF
D gene: TRBD1; clone size: NA; J gene: TRBJ1-2; V gene: TRBV5-1; CDR3 DNA: TGCGCCAGCAGCTTGGAGGGGACAGGGGGCTATGGCTACACCTTC; CDR3 protein: CASSLEGTGGYGYTF
D gene: NA; clone size: few; J gene: TRBJ2-5; V gene: TRBV5-1; CDR3 DNA: TGCGCCAGCAGCTTGGGGACAGATATCAGGGAGACCCAGTACTTC; CDR3 protein: CASSLGTDIRETQYF
D gene: NA; clone size: medium-sized; J gene: TRBJ2-2; V gene: TRBV30; CDR3 DNA: TGTGCCTGGAGTGTTAGTCGGCGGGGCACCGGGGAGCTGTTTTTT; CDR3 protein: CAWSVSRRGTGELFF
D gene: TRBD2; clone size: NA; J gene: TRBJ2-3; V gene: TRBV9; CDR3 DNA: TGTGCCAGCAGCGTAGCGGCTAGCGGGGCGCAAGATACGCAGTATTTT; CDR3 protein: CASSVAASGAQDTQYF
D gene: NA; clone size: NA; J gene: TRBJ2-2; V gene: TRBV7-2; CDR3 DNA: TGTGCCAGCAGCTTAGCATTAGCGGTACACACCGGGGAGCTGTTTTTT; CDR3 protein: CASSLALAVHTGELFF
D gene: NA; clone size: NA; J gene: TRBJ1-1; V gene: TRBV6-6; CDR3 DNA: TGTGCCAGCAGTTCGATTGGACAGTCGAACACTGAAGCTTTCTTT; CDR3 protein: CASSSIGQSNTEAFF
D gene: NA; clone size: few; J gene: TRBJ1-5; V gene: TRBV2; CDR3 DNA: TGTGCCAGCAGAAGCGAGACAGTTCAGCCCCAGCATTTT; CDR3 protein: CASRSETVQPQHF